The 32 T cell receptor beta chains below come from one sample, sequenced in a study of neurological immune-mediated disorders. Via MiXCR, TCRdb re-called the 5' RACE reads, giving one row per CDR3 protein. The sample lists 95,000 or so distinct CDR3 sequences, roughly 3.5% occurring once. The source material was PBMCs. The source is a woman aged 18-30 years with multiple sclerosis.

This clonotype was seen a handful of times. This may be a read error: a much more frequent sequence differs by one nucleotide. The conserved phenylalanine or tryptophan normally closing the CDR3 is absent here, so this likely arose from a read error. The chain uses TRBV20-1 and TRBJ2-4; D uncertain. The CDR3 runs to 11 residues. The V gene's germline CDR1 is DFQATT and CDR2 SNEGSKA (reference sequence). V shed 1 base and J shed 4 bases, with 2 bases lying between them. The CDR3 DNA follows: TGCAGTGCTAGAGTGAAAAACATTCAGTACTGC. Translated, it gives CSARVKNIQYC.

This clonotype was found many times. The CDR3 spells CAISEASSGNTIYF. The CDR3 DNA reads as TGTGCCATCAGTGAGGCCAGCTCTGGAAACACCATATATTTT. The rearrangement joins TRBV10-3 to TRBJ1-3, with D hard to call. V was shortened by 2 bases and J by 0 bases, with 5 bases between the two germline ends. The CDR3 has 14 amino acids. CDR1 and CDR2 from the germline V gene are ENHRY and SYGVKD.

This clonotype was counted at least ten times. J is TRBJ2-5 and V is TRBV5-5; no clear D gene. CDR1 is SGHKS and CDR2 is YYEKEE in the germline V gene (reference sequence). The CDR3 totals 13 residues. Trimming removed 1 base from V and 2 bases from J, with 6 bases in between. For the CDR3, the DNA is TGTGCCAGCAGCTTGTACCAGCAAGAGACCCAGTACTTC. Amino acids: CASSLYQQETQYF. Full variable domain (rest looked up from reference TRBV5-5 and TRBJ2-5): DAGVTQSPTHLIKTRGQQVTLRCSPISGHKSVSWYQQVLGQGPQFIFQYYEKEERGRGNFPDRFSARQFPNYSSELNVNALLLGDSALYLCASSLYQQETQYFGPGTRLLVL.

This clonotype was observed a handful of times. The chain carries TRBV10-1 and TRBJ2-5; no clear D gene. The CDR3 runs 14 residues. The germline CDR1 and CDR2 sequences are WNHNN and SYGVQD (reference sequence). V lost 0 bases, J lost 4 bases, and 9 bases lay in between. The CDR3 bases are TGCGCCAGCAGTGAGTCGGCTAGGCCAGAGACCCAGTACTTC. This sequence encodes CASSESARPETQYF.

This clonotype was seen many times. The chain carries TRBV4-1 and TRBJ1-1; D gene uncertain. V shed 0 bases and J shed 5 bases, with 7 bases lying between them. Germline CDR1 and CDR2: MGHRA and YSYEKL. The CDR3 contains 13 residues. CDR3 sequence (DNA): TGCGCCAGCAGCCAAGATAGGCGTACTGAAGCTTTCTTT. Its translation is CASSQDRRTEAFF.

This clonotype was seen repeatedly, ten times or more. The chain has TRBV7-2 and TRBJ1-1; D is uncertain. The CDR3 is 12 residues long. The V gene's germline CDR1 is SGHTA and CDR2 FQGNSA. The ends were cut back, 5 bases at V and 7 bases at J, with 11 bases in the middle. The DNA for the CDR3 is TGTGCCAGCAGCCATCCCCCGGGTGAAGCTTTCTTT. This encodes CASSHPPGEAFF.

This clonotype was detected many times. The chain carries TRBV7-2 and TRBJ1-4; 8 bases are a match to TRBD1. CDR3 length: 14 amino acids. Losses at the gene ends were 5 bases for V and 8 bases for J; bases not matched to a gene: 7. CDR1 is SGHTA and CDR2 is FQGNSA in the germline V gene. The CDR3 coding sequence is TGTGCCAGCAGCCTACGGACAGGGTCCGAAAAACTGTTTTTT. It codes for CASSLRTGSEKLFF. The full variable domain, its missing parts supplied by reference TRBV7-2 and TRBJ1-4, is GAGVSQSPSNKVTEKGKDVELRCDPISGHTALYWYRQSLGQGLEFLIYFQGNSAPDKSGLPSDRFSAERTGGSVSTLTIQRTQQEDSAVYLCASSLRTGSEKLFFGSGTQLSVL.

In this sample, this clonotype turned up many times. The CDR3: CASSSMGQGTEQYF. For the CDR3, the DNA is TGTGCCAGCAGCTCCATGGGACAGGGGACCGAGCAGTACTTC. The genes are TRBV12-3 or TRBV12-4 and TRBJ2-7; 10 bases line up with TRBD1. Trimming took 6 bases from V and 6 from J; bases not matched to a gene: 8. This CDR3 contains 14 residues.

This clonotype was observed many times. Relative to the germline gene, one junction end is altered; a read error may explain this. The chain employs TRBV12-3 or TRBV12-4 and TRBJ2-5, with TRBD1 matching 7 bases. This CDR3 is built from 13 residues. The CDR3 DNA is TGTGCCAGCAGCCCGACAGGGATTGAGACCCGGTACTTC. Translating gives CASSPTGIETRYF.

This clonotype was seen ten or more times. The chain joins TRBV7-2 to TRBJ1-3; D is unclear. With 7 bases removed from V and 2 bases from J, the gap between germline ends came to 12 bases. The length of the CDR3 is 14 residues. In germline, CDR1 is SGHTA, CDR2 FQGNSA. The chain's CDR3 is CASTNLVPGNTIYF. In DNA, the CDR3 is TGTGCCAGCACCAACCTGGTACCTGGAAACACCATATATTTT. The whole variable domain, filled in from reference TRBV7-2 and TRBJ1-3, reads GAGVSQSPSNKVTEKGKDVELRCDPISGHTALYWYRQSLGQGLEFLIYFQGNSAPDKSGLPSDRFSAERTGGSVSTLTIQRTQQEDSAVYLCASTNLVPGNTIYFGEGSWLTVV.

This clonotype was recorded at least ten times. The chain recombines TRBV9 with TRBJ2-1, with D tentatively TRBD1 or TRBD2 (5 bases each). Deletions cut 3 bases from V and 4 bases from J, with 17 bases between. The CDR3 contains 16 residues. Germline values: CDR1 SGDLS, CDR2 YYNGEE. CDR3 sequence (DNA): TGTGCCAGCAGCGAAAGATTGGGACCTCCATACAATGAGCAGTTCTTC. It is translated as CASSERLGPPYNEQFF.

This clonotype has ten or more counts. The V call is TRBV6-5, the J call TRBJ1-1, with 7 nucleotides matching TRBD1. This CDR3 region has 14 residues. Trimming cost V 5 bases and J 4 bases; bases outside gene matches: 7. The germline gives CDR1 MNHEY, CDR2 SVGAGI. The CDR3 sequence: CASSQGQLGTEAFF. The CDR3 DNA follows: TGTGCCAGCAGTCAGGGACAGCTCGGCACTGAAGCTTTCTTT.

This clonotype has ten or more counts. The chain has TRBV7-2 and TRBJ2-3; D gene ambiguous. V lost 2 bases and J lost 3, with 9 bases in between. The CDR3 runs to 14 residues. Germline values: CDR1 SGHTA, CDR2 FQGNSA. This CDR3 is CASSLILGTDTQYF. Here the CDR3 DNA reads TGTGCCAGCAGCTTAATATTAGGGACAGATACGCAGTATTTT.

This clonotype was picked up many times. V usage is TRBV7-2 and J usage is TRBJ2-7; D is uncertain. The CDR3 is 13 residues long. V was cut by 1 base and J by 1 base, with 5 bases left in between. CDR1 is SGHTA and CDR2 is FQGNSA in the germline V gene. CDR3 in amino acids: CASSLERSYEQYF. CDR3 DNA sequence: TGTGCCAGCAGCTTAGAGAGGTCCTACGAGCAGTACTTC.

This clonotype came up many times. CDR3: CASSWSSTDTQYF. The CDR3 bases are TGTGCCAGCAGCTGGTCCTCCACAGATACGCAGTATTTT. The chain joins TRBV7-2 to TRBJ2-3; D unresolved. The germline V and J ends were trimmed by 4 bases and 2 bases, with 7 bases remaining between them. Germline V CDR1 and CDR2: SGHTA, FQGNSA. This CDR3 spans 13 amino acids.

This clonotype showed up many times. Here the CDR3 DNA reads TGCAGTGCTAAAACTTCTTCCCCGGCAAAAAAAGAGACCCAGTACTTC. This sequence encodes CSAKTSSPAKKETQYF. The chain couples TRBV20-1 to TRBJ2-5; no clear D. Per germline, CDR1 DFQATT and CDR2 SNEGSKA (reference sequence). The CDR3 contains 16 residues. Between the trimmed V and J ends, which lost 4 bases and 3 bases, there was a span of 21 bases.

This clonotype appeared many times. The CDR3 region has the DNA TGCAGCGTTGAACTGAGCACAGGGCCCACTGAAGCTTTCTTT. It yields the protein CSVELSTGPTEAFF. The chain employs TRBV29-1 and TRBJ1-1; maybe TRBD1 (6 bases). V shed 2 bases and J shed 4 bases, with 14 bases lying between them. The CDR3 has 14 residues. Germline lookup yields CDR1 SQVTM and CDR2 ANQGSEA.

This clonotype occurred many times. The rearrangement uses TRBV20-1 and TRBJ2-3, with 7 bases matching TRBD1. Germline V lookup: CDR1 DFQATT, CDR2 SNEGSKA (reference sequence). The V and J ends lost 1 base and 4 bases, in that order; junction bases with no gene match: 11. CDR3 length: 16 residues. The CDR3 region is CSARALGQGEADTQYF. The CDR3 coding sequence is TGCAGTGCTAGAGCCCTCGGGCAGGGGGAAGCAGATACGCAGTATTTT.

This clonotype has a count of ten or more. The V and J genes are TRBV7-9 and TRBJ1-4; no clear D gene. This CDR3 is 14 amino acids long. Germline loops: CDR1 SEHNR, CDR2 FQNEAQ (reference sequence). Trimming shortened V by 5 bases and J by 5 bases, and 12 bases separated the two germline ends. The CDR3 is CASSEVQMNEKLFF. DNA for the CDR3: TGTGCCAGCAGCGAGGTCCAGATGAATGAAAAACTGTTTTTT.

This clonotype has ten or more counts. The chain combines TRBV5-1 with TRBJ2-3, with 8 bases aligning to TRBD1. V trimming: 4 bases; J trimming: 7 bases; junction bases outside the gene matches: 5. Germline V gene data show CDR1 as SGHRS and CDR2 as YFSETQ. The CDR3 is 13 amino acids. This CDR3 is CASSKDRGYTQYF. As DNA, the CDR3 is TGCGCCAGCAGCAAAGACAGGGGCTATACGCAGTATTTT.

This clonotype was seen many times. This chain links TRBV6-5 with TRBJ1-6, with D hard to call. Trimming shortened V by 7 bases and J by 9 bases, and 16 bases separated the two germline ends. There are 14 residues in the CDR3. The germline gives CDR1 MNHEY, CDR2 SVGAGI. The CDR3 DNA is TGTGCCAGCACGCAATCGATAACAAGTTCACCCCTCCACTTT. It is translated as CASTQSITSSPLHF.

This clonotype was recorded at least ten times. V gene TRBV5-1 combines with J gene TRBJ2-3; perhaps D is TRBD1 or TRBD2 (6 bases each). Trimming took 0 bases from V and 0 from J, leaving 11 bases between them. Germline V gene sequence: CDR1 SGHRS, CDR2 YFSETQ. This CDR3 has 16 amino acids. In nucleotides, the CDR3 is TGCGCCAGCAGCTTGGGAGGGGGGCTCAGCACAGATACGCAGTATTTT. Amino acids: CASSLGGGLSTDTQYF.

This clonotype has ten or more counts. The chain has TRBV9 and TRBJ2-1; 11 positions match TRBD2. Germline V gene sequence: CDR1 SGDLS, CDR2 YYNGEE. CDR3 length: 17 amino acids. V lost 4 bases and J lost 0; bases outside the gene matches: 6. The CDR3 sequence is CASSSGLAEPSYNEQFF. The CDR3 DNA reads TGTGCCAGCAGCTCGGGACTAGCGGAGCCCTCCTACAATGAGCAGTTCTTC.

This clonotype was observed a handful of times. This chain links TRBV6-1 with TRBJ2-3; D ambiguous. The CDR3 has 14 amino acids. V shed 7 bases and J shed 3 bases, with 14 bases lying between them. Germline lookup yields CDR1 MNHNS and CDR2 SASEGT. The DNA of the CDR3 is TGTGCCAGCACCGAACGGGCGGAAACAGATACGCAGTATTTT. Residues: CASTERAETDTQYF.

This clonotype was picked up many times. The rearrangement links TRBV20-1 to TRBJ2-3, with 7 bases identical to TRBD2. The CDR3 is 19 amino acids. The V segment lost 3 bases and the J segment 4 bases; nucleotides outside the gene matches: 22. The V gene's germline CDR1 is DFQATT and CDR2 SNEGSKA (reference sequence). The CDR3, as DNA: TGCAGTGCTAGTTCGGGAAAACTACTAGCGATTAAGGTTCCAGATACGCAGTATTTT. It codes for CSASSGKLLAIKVPDTQYF.

In this sample, this clonotype turned up many times. The J gene is TRBJ2-1, the V gene TRBV5-5; D unresolved. V was cut by 0 bases and J by 1 base, with 5 bases left in between. CDR3 size: 14 residues. In germline, CDR1 is SGHKS, CDR2 YYEKEE (reference sequence). The CDR3 coding sequence is TGTGCCAGCAGCTTGGCCCAATCCTACAATGAGCAGTTCTTC. It translates to CASSLAQSYNEQFF.

Many counts were recorded for this clonotype. The gene calls are TRBV7-9 and TRBJ2-3; TRBD2 agrees at 14 bases. This CDR3 is 17 amino acids long. V shed 5 bases and J 2 bases; nucleotides not matched to a gene: 6. Looked up from germline, CDR1 is SEHNR and CDR2 is FQNEAQ (reference sequence). CDR3 coding DNA: TGTGCCAGCAGCCCCCGACTAGCGGGAGGGCCCACAGATACGCAGTATTTT. Translating gives CASSPRLAGGPTDTQYF.

In its sample, this clonotype was seen many times. The V and J genes are TRBV9 and TRBJ2-7, with TRBD2 matching 8 bases. The CDR3 runs 14 residues. J was trimmed by 6 bases and V by 6 bases; bases with no gene match: 11. CDR1 and CDR2 from the germline V gene are SGDLS and YYNGEE. The CDR3: CASIPSGSWSEQYF. DNA of the CDR3: TGTGCCAGCATACCGAGCGGGAGTTGGAGCGAGCAGTACTTC.

Many counts were recorded for this clonotype. J is TRBJ2-1 and V is TRBV7-9; TRBD2 agrees at 10 bases. V was clipped by 2 bases and J by 6 bases; unmatched bases: 10. The CDR3 loop spans 17 amino acids. Germline CDR1 SEHNR, CDR2 FQNEAQ (reference sequence). In DNA form, the CDR3 reads TGTGCCAGCAGCTTAATTGCCCTGGGACTAGCGAGCAATGAGCAGTTCTTC. Translation: CASSLIALGLASNEQFF.

This clonotype is a singleton in its sample. A clone one base away is much larger, so this may be a read error. The chain links TRBV5-1 to TRBJ2-1, with D uncertain. The CDR3 sequence is 13 residues long. Germline-derived CDR1 and CDR2 are SGHRS and YFSETQ. V lost 0 bases and J 9 bases, leaving 10 bases between the germline ends. The CDR3 spells CASSLVPDIEQFF. As DNA, the CDR3 is TGCGCCAGCAGCTTGGTCCCTGACATTGAGCAGTTCTTC.

This clonotype was seen a few times. The chain is built from TRBV12-3 or TRBV12-4 and TRBJ2-5; D uncertain. The V gene lost 5 bases and the J gene lost 2 bases, with 3 bases spanning the gap. The CDR3 covers 11 residues. CDR3: CASSKQETQYF. The CDR3 nucleotides are TGTGCCAGCAGTAAGCAAGAGACCCAGTACTTC.

This clonotype was recorded many times. This chain links TRBV10-3 with TRBJ2-1; no clear D. CDR3 length: 13 amino acids. CDR1 is ENHRY and CDR2 is SYGVKD in the germline V gene. The germline V and J ends were trimmed by 1 base and 4 bases, with 5 bases remaining between them. This CDR3 reads CAISEWQYNEQFF. The CDR3 DNA reads TGTGCCATCAGTGAGTGGCAGTACAATGAGCAGTTCTTC.